These 32 T cell receptor beta chains share one sample of origin, sequenced in a study of cytomegalovirus exposure and HLA in healthy donors. PCR used 60 Vbeta primers and 13 Jbeta primers. Libraries were prepared by immunoSEQ multiplex PCR; TCRdb keeps only in-frame clonotypes and omits some of them. The sample has 110,000 to 150,000 clones, over 65% seen once. Sequenced input: PBMCs. The receptor source for this set is a female donor in good health and CMV-seronegative.

The chain recombines TRBV28 with TRBJ2-7; no firm D call. This CDR3 has 15 residues. Trimming took off 3 bases at V and 1 base at J, with 13 bases between the two ends. Germline V gene data show CDR1 as MDHEN and CDR2 as SYDVKM. The CDR3 DNA reads TGTGCCAGCAGTTTCGAACTGGGCAATTCCTACGAGCAGTACTTC. Translation: CASSFELGNSYEQYF.

This chain connects TRBV5-1 to TRBJ2-5, with 8 bases aligning to TRBD1. The CDR3 extends over 13 amino acids. V was clipped by 4 bases and J by 5 bases; unmatched bases: 4. From germline, CDR1 is SGHRS and CDR2 YFSETQ. CDR3 coding DNA: TGCGCCAGCAGCGTGCAGGGGGCCGAGACCCAGTACTTC. This translates into CASSVQGAETQYF.

This chain uses TRBV28 with TRBJ1-1; D is perhaps TRBD1 (5 bases). Between the trimmed V and J ends, which lost 2 bases and 4 bases, there was a span of 8 bases. Germline values: CDR1 MDHEN, CDR2 SYDVKM. The CDR3 covers 13 residues. The CDR3 nucleotides read TGTGCCAGCAGTTTACGGGGGATCACTGAAGCTTTCTTT. Its translation is CASSLRGITEAFF.

The rearrangement uses TRBV5-1 and TRBJ1-4; TRBD1 matches at 9 bases. Germline lookup yields CDR1 SGHRS and CDR2 YFSETQ. CDR3 length: 14 amino acids. The V segment lost 3 bases and the J segment 5 bases; nucleotides outside the gene matches: 2. CDR3 residues: CASSWDRVNEKLFF. DNA of the CDR3: TGCGCCAGCAGCTGGGACAGGGTAAATGAAAAACTGTTTTTT. Complete variable domain (other parts from reference TRBV5-1 and TRBJ1-4): KAGVTQTPRYLIKTRGQQVTLSCSPISGHRSVSWYQQTPGQGLQFLFEYFSETQRNKGNFPGRFSGRQFSNSRSEMNVSTLELGDSALYLCASSWDRVNEKLFFGSGTQLSVL.

The chain has TRBV29-1 and TRBJ1-2; weak D call: TRBD1 (6 bases). The CDR3 has 14 amino acids. V was trimmed by 6 bases and J by 2 bases, leaving 16 bases between them. CDR1 is SQVTM and CDR2 is ANQGSEA in the germline V gene. For the CDR3, the DNA is TGCAGCGTCCCGAGCGGGGGGCCGAACTATGGCTACACCTTC. Translation gives CSVPSGGPNYGYTF.

The table lists this clone with a few counts. This chain uses TRBV10-3 with TRBJ1-5; D is ambiguous. The CDR3 is made up of 14 amino acids. V lost 4 bases and J lost 2, with 9 bases in between. The V gene's germline CDR1 is ENHRY and CDR2 SYGVKD. The CDR3 DNA reads TGTGCCATCAGTGCGGGTGGTGGCAATCAGCCCCAGCATTTT. Protein: CAISAGGGNQPQHF.

CDR3 amino acids: CASNTQGYGANVLTF. In DNA, the CDR3 is TGTGCCAGCAATACACAGGGGTACGGGGCCAACGTCCTGACTTTC. The chain carries TRBV19 and TRBJ2-6, with TRBD1 matching 7 bases. There are 15 residues in the CDR3. Germline lookup yields CDR1 LNHDA and CDR2 SQIVND (reference sequence). Trimming removed 9 bases from V and 4 bases from J; junction bases left unmatched: 9.

This clone occurred a few times. This rearrangement joins TRBV6-1 to TRBJ1-2, with D hard to call. Trimming pared 3 bases from V and 5 bases from J, leaving 13 bases between. The CDR3 consists of 14 residues. CDR1 MNHNS and CDR2 SASEGT come from the germline V gene. The CDR3 DNA sequence: TGTGCCAGCAGTGAGTCACCACTCTCTTATGGCTACACCTTC. Its protein is CASSESPLSYGYTF.

J is TRBJ1-5 and V is TRBV30; possibly TRBD1 for D (6 bases). The ends were cut back, 2 bases at V and 6 bases at J, with 14 bases in the middle. CDR1 GTSNPN and CDR2 SVGIG come from the germline V gene (reference sequence). The CDR3 has 14 residues. This CDR3 reads CAWSSGRGVQPQHF. Written as DNA, the CDR3 is TGTGCCTGGAGTAGCGGCAGGGGCGTTCAGCCCCAGCATTTT.

The chain carries TRBV5-8 and TRBJ2-5, with 8 bases fitting TRBD2. CDR1 and CDR2 (germline): SGHTS, YDEGEE. After removal of 1 base from V and 1 base from J, the junction contained 0 bases not matched to a gene. The CDR3 extends over 14 amino acids. CDR3 protein: CASSLTSGQETQYF. The CDR3 DNA sequence: TGTGCCAGCAGCTTGACTAGCGGCCAAGAGACCCAGTACTTC.

This clone was seen only once. The chain carries TRBV19 and TRBJ2-7; 8 bases match TRBD2. Trimming at V came to 4 bases and at J to 5 bases, leaving 7 bases not matched to a gene. Looked up from germline, CDR1 is LNHDA and CDR2 is SQIVND (reference sequence). The CDR3 loop spans 14 amino acids. The CDR3 sequence is CASSTSGRGNEQYF. The CDR3 nucleotides read TGTGCCAGTAGTACTAGCGGGCGAGGGAACGAGCAGTACTTC.

J is TRBJ2-7 and V is TRBV27, with 9 bases aligning to TRBD2. J lost 2 bases, V lost 3 bases, and 5 bases had no gene match. CDR3 length: 15 residues. The germline V gene encodes CDR1 MNHEY and CDR2 SMNVEV (reference sequence). CDR3 sequence reads: CASSFISGGAYEQYF. The CDR3 region has the DNA TGTGCCAGCAGTTTTATTAGCGGGGGAGCCTACGAGCAGTACTTC.

Turning to this clone: The same CDR3 can be traced to other DNA sequences in this sample. V and J are TRBV7-9 and TRBJ1-2; possibly TRBD1 for D (6 bases). The CDR3 has 14 amino acids. V dropped 0 bases and J dropped 1 base, with 6 bases sitting between them. CDR1 SEHNR and CDR2 FQNEAQ come from the germline V gene (reference sequence). The CDR3 spells CASSLAQGNYGYTF. The CDR3 nucleotides read TGTGCCAGCAGCTTAGCACAGGGTAACTATGGCTACACCTTC.

V is TRBV7-8 and J is TRBJ2-7, with TRBD1 as a possible D gene (5 bases). This CDR3 has 17 residues. Trimming removed 1 base from V and 1 base from J, with 17 bases in between. CDR1 is SGHVS and CDR2 is FQNEAQ in the germline V gene. The CDR3 bases are TGTGCCAGCAGCTTAGGCCCGGTCACAGGAATTTCCTACGAGCAGTACTTC. Protein: CASSLGPVTGISYEQYF.

This clone is a singleton in its sample. This chain connects TRBV2 to TRBJ2-7; TRBD2 might be the D (6 bases). Germline values: CDR1 SNHLY, CDR2 FYNNEI. The CDR3 runs to 11 residues. Trimming pared 9 bases from V and 1 base from J, leaving 7 bases between. CDR3 DNA sequence: TGTGCCAGTGGGGGGTCCTACGAGCAGTACTTC. Its translation is CASGGSYEQYF. The full variable domain, its missing parts supplied by reference TRBV2 and TRBJ2-7, is EPEVTQTPSHQVTQMGQEVILRCVPISNHLYFYWYRQILGQKVEFLVSFYNNEISEKSEIFDDQFSVERPDGSNFTLKIRSTKLEDSAMYFCASGGSYEQYFGPGTRLTVT.

This chain connects TRBV9 to TRBJ1-2, with 11 bases fitting TRBD1. Germline assignment: CDR1 SGDLS and CDR2 YYNGEE. V dropped 4 bases and J dropped 8; count of bases not matched to a gene: 10. This CDR3 has 15 amino acids. CDR3: CASSPGTGGRLGYTF. CDR3 in DNA: TGTGCCAGCAGCCCCGGGACAGGGGGGCGTCTAGGCTACACCTTC.

The chain carries TRBV7-9 and TRBJ2-7; D may be TRBD2 (5 bases). The CDR3 totals 15 residues. Germline CDR1 SEHNR, CDR2 FQNEAQ (reference sequence). V lost 5 bases, J lost 0 bases, and 14 bases lay in between. Here the CDR3 reads CASSHIARDSYEQYF. The CDR3 nucleotides are TGTGCCAGCAGCCACATCGCGAGGGACTCCTACGAGCAGTACTTC.

This clone was found a few times. CDR3: CASSSAGQNTIYF. In nucleotides, the CDR3 is TGCGCCAGCAGCTCAGCAGGACAAAACACCATATATTTT. This chain connects TRBV5-1 to TRBJ1-3; perhaps TRBD1 as D (5 bases). Trimming removed 3 bases from V and 6 bases from J, with 10 bases in between. This CDR3 region has 13 residues. Germline values: CDR1 SGHRS, CDR2 YFSETQ.

This clone occurred once. The CDR3 spells CASSFADRANYEQYF. For the CDR3, the DNA is TGTGCCAGCAGCTTTGCGGACAGGGCTAACTACGAGCAGTACTTC. The chain has TRBV5-4 and TRBJ2-5; 8 nucleotides match TRBD1. Matching the DNA end better, TRBJ2-7 makes the J call doubtful. The V gene's germline CDR1 is SGHNT and CDR2 YYREEE (reference sequence). The CDR3 covers 15 residues.

The chain joins TRBV19 to TRBJ2-3; 9 nucleotides match TRBD1. The CDR3 spans 16 residues. J lost 0 bases, V lost 3 bases, and 4 bases had no gene match. Germline V lookup: CDR1 LNHDA, CDR2 SQIVND (reference sequence). DNA of the CDR3: TGTGCCAGTAGTATTGGGACAGGGCCTAGCACAGATACGCAGTATTTT. It codes for CASSIGTGPSTDTQYF.

This clone was counted between two and nine times. The CDR3 sequence: CASSQAAGTGNTEAFF. CDR3 bases: TGTGCCAGCAGCCAAGCCGCCGGGACAGGTAACACTGAAGCTTTCTTT. The chain employs TRBV4-2 and TRBJ1-1; TRBD1 matches at 8 bases. Germline CDR1 LGHNA, CDR2 YNFKEQ. Trimming cost V 1 base and J 2 bases; bases outside gene matches: 6. The CDR3 consists of 16 residues.

J is TRBJ1-5 and V is TRBV7-8; unclear D gene. V was pared by 3 bases and J by 0 bases, with 6 bases between. Germline assignment: CDR1 SGHVS and CDR2 FQNEAQ. This CDR3 is built from 14 residues. CDR3 sequence (DNA): TGTGCCAGCAGCTTTGGAGCTAGCAATCAGCCCCAGCATTTT. This encodes CASSFGASNQPQHF.

This clone was observed a few times. V is TRBV18 and J is TRBJ1-5, with D perhaps matching TRBD1 (5 bases). Germline loops: CDR1 KGHSH, CDR2 LQKENI. CDR3 size: 17 residues. The ends were cut back, 0 bases at V and 6 bases at J, with 18 bases in the middle. CDR3 bases: TGTGCCAGCTCACCACCGGGGTTATTAGGGGCCGGTCAGCCCCAGCATTTT. It is translated as CASSPPGLLGAGQPQHF.

About this clone: As the CDR3 is not closed by the conserved phenylalanine or tryptophan, this likely results from a read error. No DNA is shown, since the ends of the CDR3 on it are uncertain; the CDR3 is the one TCRdb lists. The chain uses TRBV5-1 and TRBJ1-2; TRBD1 reflects the table's D call only, with no check against the DNA. CDR1 and CDR2 from the germline V gene are SGHRS and YFSETQ. Including both end residues, the CDR3 is 9 amino acids long. CDR3: CASTPWQWA.

J is TRBJ1-2 and V is TRBV5-1; D possibly corresponds to TRBD1 (5 bases). V was pared by 4 bases and J by 8 bases, with 21 bases between. Germline-derived CDR1 and CDR2 are SGHRS and YFSETQ. There are 15 residues in the CDR3. The CDR3 is CASSPTGTEGVGYTF. In nucleotides, the CDR3 is TGCGCCAGCAGCCCAACCGGGACGGAGGGTGTCGGCTACACCTTC.

V and J are TRBV5-1 and TRBJ2-7, with 8 bases lining up with TRBD1. Trimming at V came to 4 bases and at J to 5 bases, leaving 2 bases not matched to a gene. The CDR3 loop spans 12 amino acids. Germline V lookup: CDR1 SGHRS, CDR2 YFSETQ. CDR3 amino acids: CASSADRDEQYF. CDR3 nucleotide sequence: TGCGCCAGCAGCGCGGACAGGGACGAGCAGTACTTC. Complete variable domain (other parts from reference TRBV5-1 and TRBJ2-7): KAGVTQTPRYLIKTRGQQVTLSCSPISGHRSVSWYQQTPGQGLQFLFEYFSETQRNKGNFPGRFSGRQFSNSRSEMNVSTLELGDSALYLCASSADRDEQYFGPGTRLTVT.

The V gene is TRBV9, the J gene TRBJ1-1, with D unclear. Trimming stripped 3 bases from V and 0 bases from J, with 12 bases between. Per germline, CDR1 SGDLS and CDR2 YYNGEE. The CDR3 runs 15 residues. The CDR3 sequence is CASSDSRAMNTEAFF. The CDR3 nucleotides are TGTGCCAGCAGCGACTCGCGGGCCATGAACACTGAAGCTTTCTTT.

This chain uses TRBV28 with TRBJ2-2; 10 bases align to TRBD1. The CDR3 sequence is 16 residues long. Trimming at V came to 1 base and at J to 8 bases, leaving 7 bases not matched to a gene. CDR1 MDHEN and CDR2 SYDVKM come from the germline V gene. CDR3: CASSLSLGTGAGELFF. CDR3 coding DNA: TGTGCCAGCAGTTTATCCCTAGGGACAGGGGCTGGGGAGCTGTTTTTT.

The chain has TRBV28 and TRBJ1-2; no clear D. Germline CDR1 and CDR2: MDHEN and SYDVKM. The CDR3 loop spans 13 amino acids. Trimming shortened V by 3 bases and J by 5 bases, and 10 bases separated the two germline ends. DNA of the CDR3: TGTGCCAGCAGTTTGCCCAGTAATTATGGCTACACCTTC. Its protein product is CASSLPSNYGYTF.

CDR3 protein: CASSPGRVHQPQHF. The CDR3 DNA reads TGTGCCAGCTCACCAGGGAGGGTACATCAGCCCCAGCATTTT. The chain recombines TRBV18 with TRBJ1-5; D call uncertain. The CDR3 totals 14 residues. Trimming removed 2 bases at V and 5 bases at J, with 10 bases between. Germline V CDR1 and CDR2: KGHSH, LQKENI.

The V call is TRBV7-9, the J call TRBJ2-7; 8 bases match TRBD1. The V gene's germline CDR1 is SEHNR and CDR2 FQNEAQ (reference sequence). The CDR3 has 14 residues. The V and J ends lost 3 bases and 2 bases, in that order; junction bases with no gene match: 3. The CDR3 region has the DNA TGTGCCAGCAGCTTCGGGACAGGAGCCTACGAGCAGTACTTC. Its protein product is CASSFGTGAYEQYF.

The V call is TRBV5-1, the J call TRBJ1-1; D remains ambiguous. The V gene's germline CDR1 is SGHRS and CDR2 YFSETQ. CDR3 length: 15 residues. The V gene lost 0 bases and the J gene lost 4 bases, with 13 bases spanning the gap. The CDR3 here is CASSLAGRLSTEAFF. CDR3 DNA: TGCGCCAGCAGCTTGGCGGGTAGGTTAAGCACTGAAGCTTTCTTT.